Shown below are 27 T cell receptor beta chains from a single sample sequenced in a study of T cell repertoires in cytomegalovirus infection (dated by TCRdb to 2018 to 2020). TCRdb names Illumina HiSeq 1500 as the instrument used. The raw public reads went through TCRdb reprocessing: fastp at Q25, MiXCR clone calling, in-frame beta chains kept. Rows matching on CDR3 protein sequence are summarized as one entry with the most common DNA and genes. Across this sample there are 200,000 to 300,000 distinct CDR3 sequences, with roughly 15% seen only once. The top ten clones comprise about 10% of the sample. The sample consisted of PBMCs. The receptor set was obtained from a human donor in good health (CMV status not recorded). Some clones in this sample may be carry-over from other donors' samples.

The chain recombines TRBV12-3 or TRBV12-4 with TRBJ2-1, with 9 positions matching TRBD1. The CDR3 sequence is 13 residues long. Losses at the gene ends were 4 bases for V and 7 bases for J; bases not matched to a gene: 2. The CDR3 region is CASSYGTGNEQFF. The DNA of the CDR3 is TGTGCCAGCAGTTACGGGACAGGGAATGAGCAGTTCTTC.

At least ten counts were recorded for this clonotype. The chain couples TRBV4-3 to TRBJ2-2; no clear D gene. Trimming removed 1 base at V and 0 bases at J, with 6 bases between. Germline CDR1 reads LGHNA; CDR2 reads YSLEER. CDR3 length: 15 residues. The CDR3 region has the DNA TGCGCCAGCAGCCAAGGGGCAGCGAACACCGGGGAGCTGTTTTTT. This gives the protein CASSQGAANTGELFF.

The table lists this clonotype with many counts. The gene calls are TRBV6-1 and TRBJ1-1, with D unresolved. CDR1 is MNHNS and CDR2 is SASEGT in the germline V gene. Trimming left V 8 bases short and J 4 bases short, with 14 bases between. This CDR3 comprises 13 residues. CDR3: CASGFGKTTEAFF. CDR3 nucleotide sequence: TGTGCCAGCGGTTTTGGGAAGACCACTGAAGCTTTCTTT.

The rearrangement links TRBV5-4 to TRBJ1-4; no firm D call. V lost 1 base and J 8 bases, leaving 18 bases between the germline ends. There are 16 residues in the CDR3. The germline gives CDR1 SGHNT, CDR2 YYREEE (reference sequence). The CDR3 sequence: CASSLNIPGRKEKLFF. The CDR3, as DNA: TGTGCCAGCAGCTTGAACATCCCGGGCCGCAAGGAAAAACTGTTTTTT.

This clonotype was counted at least ten times. The V and J genes are TRBV11-2 and TRBJ2-3, with TRBD2 identical over 9 bases. Looked up from germline, CDR1 is SGHAT and CDR2 is FQNNGV. This CDR3 has 19 amino acids. Germline trimming cut 5 bases from V and 2 bases from J; bases unmatched to any gene: 17. The CDR3 DNA is TGTGCCAGCAGCCCGCCGGTCGGCGGGAGGGCCGGTAACACAGATACGCAGTATTTT. The encoded protein is CASSPPVGGRAGNTDTQYF.

This clonotype was counted a single time. This rearrangement joins TRBV7-8 to TRBJ2-1, with D tentatively TRBD1 (5 bases). Trimming stripped 1 base from V and 2 bases from J, with 12 bases between. This CDR3 spans 16 amino acids. Germline-derived CDR1 and CDR2 are SGHVS and FQNEAQ. The CDR3 is CASSLEQGAPYNEQFF. The CDR3 DNA follows: TGTGCCAGCAGCTTAGAACAAGGGGCTCCCTACAATGAGCAGTTCTTC.

This clonotype was seen a handful of times. This sequence joins TRBV20-1 and TRBJ2-1; D is uncertain. Germline lookup yields CDR1 DFQATT and CDR2 SNEGSKA (reference sequence). The CDR3 covers 11 residues. The V gene lost 6 bases and the J gene lost 9 bases, with 12 bases spanning the gap. CDR3 region: CSARKAGEQFF. As DNA, the CDR3 is TGCAGTGCCCGGAAGGCCGGTGAGCAGTTCTTC.

This clonotype has at least ten counts. The chain is built from TRBV20-1 and TRBJ2-7; 7 nucleotides line up with TRBD2. The CDR3 has 13 residues. Per the germline V gene, CDR1 is DFQATT and CDR2 is SNEGSKA (reference sequence). V trimming: 4 bases; J trimming: 4 bases; junction bases outside the gene matches: 7. This CDR3 reads CSATRTRNYEQYF. CDR3 bases: TGCAGTGCTACCCGGACTAGAAATTACGAGCAGTACTTC.

This sequence joins TRBV12-3 or TRBV12-4 and TRBJ1-3, with D maybe TRBD1 (5 bases). The CDR3 is 13 residues long. V shed 7 bases and J shed 7 bases, with 14 bases lying between them. The CDR3: CASTTGTKNTIYF. Here the CDR3 DNA reads TGTGCCAGCACTACCGGGACTAAGAACACCATATATTTT.

The chain recombines TRBV11-2 with TRBJ2-1, with a possible D match to TRBD2 (6 bases). Trimming removed 0 bases from V and 2 bases from J, with 14 bases in between. Germline CDR1 reads SGHAT; CDR2 reads FQNNGV. The CDR3 spans 17 residues. CDR3 residues: CASSLDTGIAAYNEQFF. CDR3 nucleotides: TGTGCCAGCAGCTTAGATACCGGGATAGCGGCCTACAATGAGCAGTTCTTC.

This clonotype was seen a handful of times. This rearrangement joins TRBV6-1 to TRBJ2-4; D is tentatively TRBD1 or TRBD2 (5 bases each). Germline CDR1 MNHNS, CDR2 SASEGT. The germline V and J ends were trimmed by 6 bases and 13 bases, with 16 bases remaining between them. The CDR3 has 12 amino acids. CDR3 protein: CASRPGTELQYF. The CDR3 nucleotides are TGTGCCAGCAGACCCGGGACGGAGTTACAGTACTTC.

This clonotype was picked up a small number of times. This sequence joins TRBV28 and TRBJ2-7, with D unclear. Germline V gives CDR1 MDHEN, CDR2 SYDVKM. V was cut by 3 bases and J by 4 bases, with 13 bases left in between. This CDR3 is built from 14 residues. This CDR3 reads CASSLERPRYEQYF. CDR3 in DNA: TGTGCCAGCAGTTTGGAGAGACCCCGTTACGAGCAGTACTTC.

Ten or more counts support this clonotype. J is TRBJ2-3 and V is TRBV19; D is possibly TRBD1 (5 bases). CDR1 is LNHDA, CDR2 SQIVND, per germline (reference sequence). CDR3 length: 15 amino acids. Trimming cost V 3 bases and J 0 bases, with 10 bases left between them. CDR3 in amino acids: CASSMLGASTDTQYF. DNA of the CDR3: TGTGCCAGTAGTATGCTTGGGGCTAGCACAGATACGCAGTATTTT.

The CDR3 DNA sequence: TGCAGCGTTGAGGAGAGCGGGGAGGCCTGGGAGCAGTTCTTC. This gives the protein CSVEESGEAWEQFF. This chain links TRBV29-1 with TRBJ2-1; 7 bases fit TRBD2. V dropped 3 bases and J dropped 10; count of bases not matched to a gene: 12. The CDR3 covers 14 residues. The germline V gene encodes CDR1 SQVTM and CDR2 ANQGSEA.

The rearrangement links TRBV20-1 to TRBJ1-2; D is ambiguous. CDR1 and CDR2 from the germline V gene are DFQATT and SNEGSKA (reference sequence). The CDR3 runs to 15 residues. V gave up 1 base and J gave up 4 bases, with 16 bases separating them. The CDR3 nucleotides read TGCAGTGCTAGAGGGGCCGGGGTCCCTCTCTATGGCTACACCTTC. This codes for CSARGAGVPLYGYTF.

This clonotype was observed at least ten times. V usage is TRBV7-9 and J usage is TRBJ2-5; no definite D call. This CDR3 region has 13 residues. V lost 1 base and J lost 6, with 9 bases in between. Germline V gene lookup returns CDR1 SEHNR and CDR2 FQNEAQ (reference sequence). CDR3 DNA: TGTGCCAGCAGCTTAGAGCCGATCCAGACCCAGTACTTC. Encoded protein: CASSLEPIQTQYF.

In its sample, this clonotype was seen many times. The chain combines TRBV7-2 with TRBJ2-6; TRBD2 might be the D (6 bases). The germline V gene has CDR1 SGHTA and CDR2 FQGNSA. Trimming took 8 bases from V and 3 from J, leaving 14 bases between them. The CDR3 extends over 15 amino acids. The CDR3 DNA sequence: TGTGCCAGCCGTCAGGGACTGGGTGGGGCCAACGTCCTGACTTTC. It yields the protein CASRQGLGGANVLTF.

This clonotype has a count of ten or more. This chain connects TRBV7-8 to TRBJ1-6; TRBD1 agrees at 8 bases. This CDR3 spans 16 amino acids. V was clipped by 7 bases and J by 5 bases; unmatched bases: 10. Per germline, CDR1 SGHVS and CDR2 FQNEAQ. CDR3 sequence (DNA): TGTGCCAGCAACAGCGGACAGGGTGGTAATAATTCACCCCTCCACTTT. Translating it yields CASNSGQGGNNSPLHF. Full variable domain (rest looked up from reference TRBV7-8 and TRBJ1-6): GAGVSQSPRYKVAKRGQDVALRCDPISGHVSLFWYQQALGQGPEFLTYFQNEAQLDKSGLPSDRFFAERPEGSVSTLKIQRTQQEDSAVYLCASNSGQGGNNSPLHFGNGTRLTVT.

The chain uses TRBV11-2 and TRBJ1-1; no reliable D call. Looked up from germline, CDR1 is SGHAT and CDR2 is FQNNGV. The CDR3 length is 12 residues. V was cut by 3 bases and J by 4 bases, with 6 bases left in between. The CDR3 DNA sequence: TGTGCCAGCAGCTTTCAAGTCACTGAAGCTTTCTTT. This gives the protein CASSFQVTEAFF.

Worth noting for this clonotype: A read error may explain this, as a much larger clone is one base away. V is TRBV12-3 or TRBV12-4 and J is TRBJ2-3; 9 bases fit TRBD1. The CDR3 consists of 15 residues. V shed 5 bases, J shed 2 bases, and the junction held 5 bases outside the gene matches. Here the CDR3 reads CASSPGTGNTDTQYF. CDR3 bases: TGTGCCAGCAGTCCCGGGACAGGGAACACAGATACGCAGTATTTT.

This chain links TRBV20-1 with TRBJ1-2, with D tentatively TRBD1 (5 bases). The CDR3 covers 14 residues. CDR1 is DFQATT, CDR2 SNEGSKA, per germline (reference sequence). Trimming shortened V by 2 bases and J by 9 bases, and 19 bases separated the two germline ends. The CDR3 protein is CSARPPGLPGSYTF. CDR3 sequence (DNA): TGCAGTGCTAGACCCCCGGGACTCCCCGGGAGCTACACCTTC.

The chain is built from TRBV19 and TRBJ1-5; D call uncertain. Trimming cost V 6 bases and J 7 bases, with 10 bases left between them. Germline-derived CDR1 and CDR2 are LNHDA and SQIVND (reference sequence). The CDR3 length is 12 residues. The CDR3 loop reads CASSRRNQPQHF. In DNA form, the CDR3 reads TGTGCCAGTAGCAGGAGGAACCAGCCCCAGCATTTT.

The chain carries TRBV12-3 or TRBV12-4 and TRBJ1-1; a weak D match, TRBD1 (6 bases). The CDR3 has 11 residues. V was pared by 6 bases and J by 12 bases, with 14 bases between. The CDR3 protein is CASSVQGRSFF. CDR3 coding DNA: TGTGCCAGCAGCGTTCAGGGGCGTTCTTTCTTT.

This clonotype was picked up a small number of times. The chain combines TRBV29-1 with TRBJ2-7, with D perhaps matching TRBD2 (5 bases). CDR3 length: 17 amino acids. CDR1 is SQVTM, CDR2 ANQGSEA, per germline. V lost 3 bases and J lost 1, with 22 bases in between. The CDR3 spells CSVDITVGRISSYEQYF. The CDR3, as DNA: TGCAGCGTTGATATTACCGTAGGGAGAATTAGTTCCTACGAGCAGTACTTC.

J is TRBJ2-7 and V is TRBV20-1; D gene ambiguous. V shed 1 base and J shed 3 bases, with 10 bases lying between them. Germline CDR1 reads DFQATT; CDR2 reads SNEGSKA (reference sequence). CDR3 length: 13 residues. CDR3 DNA sequence: TGCAGTGCTAGAGGGATCGCAGGCTACGAGCAGTACTTC. This codes for CSARGIAGYEQYF.

This clonotype appeared many times. The V call is TRBV7-2, the J call TRBJ2-5; tentatively, D is TRBD2 (5 bases). Germline CDR1 reads SGHTA; CDR2 reads FQGNSA. V lost 3 bases and J 5 bases, leaving 19 bases between the germline ends. The CDR3 extends over 16 amino acids. The CDR3 loop is CASSFTWESYRETQYF. The CDR3 coding sequence is TGTGCCAGCAGCTTTACTTGGGAGTCGTACCGGGAGACCCAGTACTTC.

This clonotype came up many times. CDR3 sequence: CASSPPWSTDTQYF. The CDR3 coding sequence is TGTGCCAGCAGTCCGCCATGGAGCACAGATACGCAGTATTTT. The chain uses TRBV7-2 and TRBJ2-3; D remains unclear. Trimming cost V 6 bases and J 0 bases, with 10 bases left between them. CDR3 length: 14 amino acids. Germline loops: CDR1 SGHTA, CDR2 FQGNSA.